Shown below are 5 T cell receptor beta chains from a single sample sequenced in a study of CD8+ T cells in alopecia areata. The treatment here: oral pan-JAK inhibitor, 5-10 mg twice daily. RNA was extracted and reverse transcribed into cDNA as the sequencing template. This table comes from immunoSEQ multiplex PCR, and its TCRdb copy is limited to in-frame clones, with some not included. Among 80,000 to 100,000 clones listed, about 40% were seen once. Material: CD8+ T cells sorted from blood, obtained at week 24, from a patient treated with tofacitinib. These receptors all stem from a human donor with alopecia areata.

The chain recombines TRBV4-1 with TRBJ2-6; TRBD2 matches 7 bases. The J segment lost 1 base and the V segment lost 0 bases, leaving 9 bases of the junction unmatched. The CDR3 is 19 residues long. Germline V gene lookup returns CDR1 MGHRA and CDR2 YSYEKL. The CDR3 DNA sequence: TGCGCCAGCAGCCAAGATACCTATCGGACTAGGTCTGGGGCCAACGTCCTGACTTTC. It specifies CASSQDTYRTRSGANVLTF.

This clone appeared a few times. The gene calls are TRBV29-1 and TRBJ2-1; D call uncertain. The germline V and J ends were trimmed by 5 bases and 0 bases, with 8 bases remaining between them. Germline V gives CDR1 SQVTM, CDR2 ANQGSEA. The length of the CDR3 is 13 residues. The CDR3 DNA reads TGCAGCGTTCCCCTTGACTCCTACAATGAGCAGTTCTTC. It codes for CSVPLDSYNEQFF.

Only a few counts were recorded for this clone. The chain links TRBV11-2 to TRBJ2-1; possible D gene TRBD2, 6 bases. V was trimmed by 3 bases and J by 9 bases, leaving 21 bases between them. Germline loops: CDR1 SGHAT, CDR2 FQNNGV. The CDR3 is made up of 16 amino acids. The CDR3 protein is CASSFTGTVSVPEQFF. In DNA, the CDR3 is TGTGCCAGCAGCTTCACCGGGACTGTGAGTGTTCCTGAGCAGTTCTTC.

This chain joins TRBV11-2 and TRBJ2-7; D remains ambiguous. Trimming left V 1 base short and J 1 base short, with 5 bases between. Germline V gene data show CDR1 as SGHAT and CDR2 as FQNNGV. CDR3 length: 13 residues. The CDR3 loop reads CASSLALSYEQYF. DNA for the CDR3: TGTGCCAGCAGCTTAGCACTATCCTACGAGCAGTACTTC.

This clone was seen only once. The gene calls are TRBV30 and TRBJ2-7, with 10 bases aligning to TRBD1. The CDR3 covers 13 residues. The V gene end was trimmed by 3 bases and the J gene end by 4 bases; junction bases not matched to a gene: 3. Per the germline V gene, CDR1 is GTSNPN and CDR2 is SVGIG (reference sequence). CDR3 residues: CAWSLGQGYEQYF. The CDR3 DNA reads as TGTGCCTGGAGCTTGGGACAGGGGTACGAGCAGTACTTC.